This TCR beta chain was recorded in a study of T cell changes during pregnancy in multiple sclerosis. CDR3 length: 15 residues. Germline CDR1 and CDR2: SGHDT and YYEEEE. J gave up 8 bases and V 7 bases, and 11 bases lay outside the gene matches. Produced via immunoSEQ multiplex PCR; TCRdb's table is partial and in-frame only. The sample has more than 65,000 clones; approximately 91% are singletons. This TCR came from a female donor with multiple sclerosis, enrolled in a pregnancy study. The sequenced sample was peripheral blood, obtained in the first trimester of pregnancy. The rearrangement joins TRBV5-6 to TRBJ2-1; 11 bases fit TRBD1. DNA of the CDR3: TGTGCCAGCTTCTTCCGGGACAGGGGGAATCATGAGCAGTTCTTC. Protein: CASFFRDRGNHEQFF.